A single sample gave rise to the 29 T cell receptor beta chains below, sequenced in a study of T cell repertoires in cytomegalovirus infection. These receptors' antigens are unknown. TCRdb re-analysed the reads in MiXCR, keeping a single row per CDR3 protein. The profile shows roughly 730,000 distinct CDR3 sequences, roughly 30% of them singletons. The sequencing used cultured PBMCs, collected from culture after CMV antigen stimulation. The receptor set was obtained from a human donor in good health (CMV status not recorded). Some clones in this sample may be carry-over from other donors' samples.

V and J are TRBV2 and TRBJ1-6; TRBD1 agrees at 7 bases. CDR3 size: 15 residues. From germline, CDR1 is SNHLY and CDR2 FYNNEI. The V and J ends lost 4 bases and 10 bases, in that order; junction bases with no gene match: 10. CDR3 coding DNA: TGTGCCAGCAGTGCCCCCGGGACAGTCGGATCACCCCTCCACTTT. As protein: CASSAPGTVGSPLHF.

The genes are TRBV7-6 and TRBJ2-1; 7 bases agree with TRBD1. Germline CDR1 SGHVS, CDR2 FNYEAQ. The J segment lost 4 bases and the V segment lost 8 bases, leaving 8 bases of the junction unmatched. The CDR3 loop spans 14 amino acids. DNA of the CDR3: TGTGCCAGCTCTAGGATGGGACAGTACAATGAGCAGTTCTTC. Translation gives CASSRMGQYNEQFF. The entire variable domain, with the rest obtained from reference TRBV7-6 and TRBJ2-1, is as follows: GAGVSQSPRYKVTKRGQDVALRCDPISGHVSLYWYRQALGQGPEFLTYFNYEAQQDKSGLPNDRFSAERPEGSISTLTIQRTEQRDSAMYRCASSRMGQYNEQFFGPGTRLTVL.

The chain uses TRBV15 and TRBJ1-1, with D uncertain. This CDR3 contains 14 residues. Germline values: CDR1 LNHNV, CDR2 YYDKDF (reference sequence). V gave up 0 bases and J gave up 3 bases, with 8 bases separating them. CDR3 sequence reads: CATSRERTDTEAFF. The CDR3 nucleotides read TGTGCCACCAGCAGAGAAAGGACGGACACTGAAGCTTTCTTT.

This clonotype was found a few times. The chain uses TRBV2 and TRBJ2-4; possible D gene TRBD1, 5 bases. The CDR3 consists of 17 residues. The V end was cut by 6 bases, the J end by 0 bases, with 18 bases between. Per the germline V gene, CDR1 is SNHLY and CDR2 is FYNNEI. In nucleotides, the CDR3 is TGTGCCAGCAGACCTCCGAGGACACCCCTAGCCAAAAACATTCAGTACTTC. It codes for CASRPPRTPLAKNIQYF.

The V call is TRBV7-9, the J call TRBJ2-1; perhaps TRBD1 as D (6 bases). Germline loops: CDR1 SEHNR, CDR2 FQNEAQ (reference sequence). The CDR3 contains 14 residues. Trimming left V 7 bases short and J 4 bases short, with 14 bases between. CDR3 region: CASTDIRGYNEQFF. Here the CDR3 DNA reads TGTGCCAGCACCGATATTAGGGGGTACAATGAGCAGTTCTTC. Drawing the rest from reference TRBV7-9 and TRBJ2-1, the complete variable domain is DTGVSQNPRHKITKRGQNVTFRCDPISEHNRLYWYRQTLGQGPEFLTYFQNEAQLEKSRLLSDRFSAERPKGSFSTLEIQRTEQGDSAMYLCASTDIRGYNEQFFGPGTRLTVL.

The chain uses TRBV20-1 and TRBJ2-5, with a possible D match to TRBD2 (5 bases). CDR3 size: 11 residues. V lost 6 bases and J lost 4, with 9 bases in between. CDR1 is DFQATT and CDR2 is SNEGSKA in the germline V gene (reference sequence). Here the CDR3 reads CSAPRVETQYF. The CDR3 DNA follows: TGCAGTGCCCCGAGGGTAGAGACCCAGTACTTC.

The chain joins TRBV2 to TRBJ1-4; D not certain. This CDR3 spans 15 amino acids. Germline CDR1 reads SNHLY; CDR2 reads FYNNEI. V lost 2 bases and J 4 bases, leaving 11 bases between the germline ends. DNA of the CDR3: TGTGCCAGCAGTGAACGGCGGGAGGTTAATGAAAAACTGTTTTTT. It yields the protein CASSERREVNEKLFF.

This clonotype was counted a few times. This rearrangement joins TRBV15 to TRBJ1-1; 7 bases match TRBD1. This CDR3 is built from 15 residues. Germline V gene data show CDR1 as LNHNV and CDR2 as YYDKDF (reference sequence). V shed 5 bases, J shed 2 bases, and the junction held 8 bases outside the gene matches. The CDR3 bases are TGTGCCACCAGCGGAGGGGGCGCGGGAAACACTGAAGCTTTCTTT. Translating gives CATSGGGAGNTEAFF. Looking up the rest from reference TRBV15 and TRBJ1-1 gives the full variable domain: DAMVIQNPRYQVTQFGKPVTLSCSQTLNHNVMYWYQQKSSQAPKLLFHYYDKDFNNEADTPDNFQSRRPNTSFCFLDIRSPGLGDTAMYLCATSGGGAGNTEAFFGQGTRLTVV.

As for this clonotype: A much larger clone lies a single base off, so this may be a read error. The chain combines TRBV7-2 with TRBJ1-2, with a tentative D call TRBD1 (5 bases). Germline CDR1 is SGHTA and CDR2 is FQGNSA. V dropped 5 bases and J dropped 10 bases, with 17 bases sitting between them. The CDR3 length is 13 residues. The CDR3 is CASSLLGASDYTF. CDR3 in DNA: TGTGCCAGCAGCCTCCTTGGGGCTAGTGACTACACCTTC. The variable domain in full, with the rest retrieved from reference TRBV7-2 and TRBJ1-2, is GAGVSQSPSNKVTEKGKDVELRCDPISGHTALYWYRQSLGQGLEFLIYFQGNSAPDKSGLPSDRFSAERTGGSVSTLTIQRTQQEDSAVYLCASSLLGASDYTFGSGTRLTVV.

A few counts support this clonotype. This chain connects TRBV12-3 or TRBV12-4 to TRBJ1-3; 8 bases map to TRBD1. The CDR3 is 15 residues long. The ends lost 2 bases at V and 3 bases at J; junction bases unmatched: 3. CDR3 in DNA: TGTGCCAGCAGTTTACAGGGGGCGGATGGAAACACCATATATTTT. This codes for CASSLQGADGNTIYF.

This clonotype has a handful of counts. The chain links TRBV11-2 to TRBJ2-3, with 7 bases aligning to TRBD2. The CDR3 consists of 14 residues. Germline V gives CDR1 SGHAT, CDR2 FQNNGV. V was pared by 8 bases and J by 1 base, with 6 bases of the junction left unmatched. CDR3 region: CASSTTSGTDTQYF. Here the CDR3 DNA reads TGTGCCAGCTCCACAACTAGCGGCACAGATACGCAGTATTTT.

The rearrangement uses TRBV24-1 and TRBJ2-1; D is unclear. Trimming removed 7 bases from V and 5 bases from J, with 17 bases in between. The CDR3 is 15 amino acids. Per the germline V gene, CDR1 is KGHDR and CDR2 is SFDVKD. The CDR3 spells CATSASTNLDNEQFF. CDR3 sequence (DNA): TGTGCCACCAGCGCCTCGACAAACCTAGACAATGAGCAGTTCTTC.

The V call is TRBV7-2, the J call TRBJ2-6; possible D gene TRBD2, 6 bases. The CDR3 covers 18 residues. Germline V gene data show CDR1 as SGHTA and CDR2 as FQGNSA. The germline V and J ends were trimmed by 5 bases and 0 bases, with 17 bases remaining between them. The CDR3 sequence: CASSVRGAGASGANVLTF. CDR3 DNA: TGTGCCAGCAGCGTTAGAGGAGCGGGTGCCTCTGGGGCCAACGTCCTGACTTTC.

The chain combines TRBV20-1 with TRBJ2-3; perhaps TRBD2 as D (6 bases). The CDR3 sequence is 16 residues long. V lost 5 bases to trimming and J lost 2 bases, with 20 bases between them. The germline V gene encodes CDR1 DFQATT and CDR2 SNEGSKA (reference sequence). The CDR3 bases are TGCAGTGCTCCCCCCCGAACGGGGGAGATCACAGATACGCAGTATTTT. Its translation is CSAPPRTGEITDTQYF.

The rearrangement joins TRBV19 to TRBJ1-5, with TRBD1 as a possible D gene (5 bases). With 1 base removed from V and 2 bases from J, the gap between germline ends came to 12 bases. CDR3 length equals 16 residues. In germline, CDR1 is LNHDA, CDR2 SQIVND (reference sequence). This CDR3 is CASSIVGEPRNQPQHF. In nucleotides, the CDR3 is TGTGCCAGTAGTATAGTGGGGGAGCCCCGCAATCAGCCCCAGCATTTT.

This chain links TRBV14 with TRBJ2-5; tentatively, D is TRBD1 (5 bases). The length of the CDR3 is 13 residues. Germline CDR1 SGHDN, CDR2 FVKESK. V was trimmed by 2 bases and J by 5 bases, leaving 9 bases between them. This CDR3 is CASSQQGAETQYF. The CDR3 nucleotides are TGTGCCAGCAGCCAACAGGGTGCTGAGACCCAGTACTTC. Full variable domain (rest looked up from reference TRBV14 and TRBJ2-5): EAGVTQFPSHSVIEKGQTVTLRCDPISGHDNLYWYRRVMGKEIKFLLHFVKESKQDESGMPNNRFLAERTGGTYSTLKVQPAELEDSGVYFCASSQQGAETQYFGPGTRLLVL.

This rearrangement joins TRBV7-9 to TRBJ2-5; TRBD1 aligns across 7 bases. Per the germline V gene, CDR1 is SEHNR and CDR2 is FQNEAQ (reference sequence). With V trimmed by 1 base and J by 5 bases, 10 bases remained unmatched. The CDR3 spans 16 residues. This chain's CDR3 is CASSLVGRDRDETQYF. CDR3 bases: TGTGCCAGCAGCTTAGTAGGCCGCGACAGGGACGAGACCCAGTACTTC.

This clonotype was counted between two and nine times. This chain connects TRBV11-2 to TRBJ1-2; D is undetermined. Trimming took 5 bases from V and 4 from J, leaving 14 bases between them. CDR1 SGHAT and CDR2 FQNNGV come from the germline V gene. This CDR3 has 14 amino acids. In DNA form, the CDR3 reads TGTGCCAGCAGCACCCCCCTAGGGCGCTATGGCTACACCTTC. Translated: CASSTPLGRYGYTF. The full variable domain, rest sourced from reference TRBV11-2 and TRBJ1-2, is EAGVAQSPRYKIIEKRQSVAFWCNPISGHATLYWYQQILGQGPKLLIQFQNNGVVDDSQLPKDRFSAERLKGVDSTLKIQPAKLEDSAVYLCASSTPLGRYGYTFGSGTRLTVV.

This clonotype was observed once. The chain is built from TRBV6-1 and TRBJ1-2; tentatively, D is TRBD1 (5 bases). The CDR3 totals 14 residues. V was clipped by 5 bases and J by 9 bases, with 19 bases between them. CDR1 is MNHNS and CDR2 is SASEGT in the germline V gene. CDR3 in amino acids: CASSQRVGRGSYTF. The CDR3 DNA sequence: TGTGCCAGCAGTCAACGGGTGGGGCGTGGTAGCTACACCTTC.

This rearrangement joins TRBV7-3 to TRBJ2-2; TRBD2 might be the D (5 bases). This CDR3 has 12 residues. The V end lost 6 bases, the J end lost 7 bases, and 9 bases lay between the germline ends. Per the germline V gene, CDR1 is SGHTA and CDR2 is FQGTGA. CDR3 coding DNA: TGTGCCAGCAGGGAGGTGGTCGGGGAGCTGTTTTTT. Protein: CASREVVGELFF.

This clonotype was observed a few times. The chain couples TRBV4-1 to TRBJ2-7; D is perhaps TRBD1 or TRBD2 (5 bases each). Germline V gene data show CDR1 as MGHRA and CDR2 as YSYEKL. Trimming removed 5 bases at V and 2 bases at J, with 16 bases between. CDR3 length: 15 amino acids. DNA for the CDR3: TGCGCCAGCAGCTACCGGGACGGTGACCCCTACGAGCAGTACTTC. Residues: CASSYRDGDPYEQYF.

This rearrangement joins TRBV4-1 to TRBJ2-5; D might be TRBD1 or TRBD2, each matching 6 bases. Per germline, CDR1 MGHRA and CDR2 YSYEKL. The CDR3 covers 14 residues. Trimming took 1 base from V and 2 from J, leaving 8 bases between them. The CDR3 DNA reads TGCGCCAGCAGCCAAGGGGGGGCACAAGAGACCCAGTACTTC. Residues: CASSQGGAQETQYF.

This clonotype was detected many times. The J gene is TRBJ2-1, the V gene TRBV7-8; 11 bases map to TRBD2. Germline lookup yields CDR1 SGHVS and CDR2 FQNEAQ. CDR3 length: 15 residues. V lost 0 bases, J lost 10 bases, and 5 bases stayed unmatched. The CDR3 DNA is TGTGCCAGCAGCTTAGCGCGACTAGCGGGGACCGAGCAGTTCTTC. Its protein is CASSLARLAGTEQFF.

The V and J genes are TRBV20-1 and TRBJ1-6; D is perhaps TRBD1 (6 bases). Between the trimmed V and J ends, which lost 1 base and 5 bases, there was a span of 18 bases. The CDR3 spans 17 residues. CDR1 is DFQATT, CDR2 SNEGSKA, per germline (reference sequence). This CDR3 is CSARVPVVDRDNSPLHF. CDR3 sequence (DNA): TGCAGTGCTAGAGTTCCCGTCGTGGACAGAGATAATTCACCCCTCCACTTT.

This chain uses TRBV20-1 with TRBJ2-1; D uncertain. Germline assignment: CDR1 DFQATT and CDR2 SNEGSKA (reference sequence). Trimming pared 3 bases from V and 4 bases from J, leaving 7 bases between. This CDR3 region has 12 residues. CDR3 DNA sequence: TGCAGTGCTAGGGCTCTTTACAATGAGCAGTTCTTC. Its protein is CSARALYNEQFF.

The chain is built from TRBV28 and TRBJ1-2; 7 nucleotides line up with TRBD1. CDR1 and CDR2 (germline): MDHEN, SYDVKM. The CDR3 extends over 13 amino acids. After removal of 6 bases from V and 4 bases from J, the junction contained 5 bases not matched to a gene. The DNA of the CDR3 is TGTGCCAGCAGGACGGGACAGATCTATGGCTACACCTTC. This encodes CASRTGQIYGYTF.

This clonotype came up a few times. V and J are TRBV11-2 and TRBJ1-2; TRBD1 is a possible D gene (5 bases). Trimming stripped 5 bases from V and 4 bases from J, with 14 bases between. The CDR3 has 14 residues. Germline V CDR1 and CDR2: SGHAT, FQNNGV. CDR3 nucleotides: TGTGCCAGCAGCGGGGCCGGCGGCCTCTATGGCTACACCTTC. Amino acids: CASSGAGGLYGYTF.

This clonotype was found a few times. CDR3 nucleotides: TGTGCCAGCAGCGCCACATCCCTGGACTATGGCTACACCTTC. Its translation is CASSATSLDYGYTF. This rearrangement joins TRBV7-2 to TRBJ1-2, with unresolved D. The CDR3 sequence is 14 residues long. V was shortened by 5 bases and J by 3 bases, with 13 bases between the two germline ends. Germline-derived CDR1 and CDR2 are SGHTA and FQGNSA. Supplemented by reference TRBV7-2 and TRBJ1-2, the full variable domain reads GAGVSQSPSNKVTEKGKDVELRCDPISGHTALYWYRQSLGQGLEFLIYFQGNSAPDKSGLPSDRFSAERTGGSVSTLTIQRTQQEDSAVYLCASSATSLDYGYTFGSGTRLTVV.

At least ten counts were recorded for this clonotype. The CDR3 spells CASSGLAGAYEQYF. The CDR3 DNA is TGTGCCAGCAGCGGACTAGCGGGGGCATACGAGCAGTACTTC. V is TRBV12-3 or TRBV12-4 and J is TRBJ2-7, with 13 bases matching TRBD2. With 6 bases clipped from V and 4 bases from J, the junction kept 3 bases outside the gene matches. This CDR3 is 14 amino acids long.